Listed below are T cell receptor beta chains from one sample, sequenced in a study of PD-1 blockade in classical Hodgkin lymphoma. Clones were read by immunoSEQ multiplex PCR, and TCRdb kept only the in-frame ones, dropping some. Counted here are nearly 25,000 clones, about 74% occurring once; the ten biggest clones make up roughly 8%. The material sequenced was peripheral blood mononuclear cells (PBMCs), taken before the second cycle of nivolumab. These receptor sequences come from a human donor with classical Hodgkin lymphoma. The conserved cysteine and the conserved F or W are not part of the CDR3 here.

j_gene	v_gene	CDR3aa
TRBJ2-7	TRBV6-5	ASSYSGDGYEQY
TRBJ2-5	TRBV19	ASSTGTGFSETQY
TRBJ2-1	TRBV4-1	ASSQVALVNEQF
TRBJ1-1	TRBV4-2	ASSQALASSLEAF
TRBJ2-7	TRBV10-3	AISESETLYEQY
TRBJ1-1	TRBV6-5	ASTQDYRVGTEAF
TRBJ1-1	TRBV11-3	ASSLMNTEAF
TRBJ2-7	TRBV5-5	ASSSTPDYEQY
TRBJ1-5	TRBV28	ASSLQITGASGQPQH
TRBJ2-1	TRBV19	ASTYGAGERKYEQF
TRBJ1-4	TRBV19	ASSRTGLATNEKLF
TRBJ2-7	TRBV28	ASRLGLVYEQY
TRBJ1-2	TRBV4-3	ASSPGGYYGYT
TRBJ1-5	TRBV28	ASSSPTGDLARGAQH
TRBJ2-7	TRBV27	ASSFVGRRTYEQY
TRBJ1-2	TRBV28	ASRPFGSGYT
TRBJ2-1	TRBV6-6	ASNSGNEQF
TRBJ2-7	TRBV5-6	ASSPLGDLTGPSYEQY
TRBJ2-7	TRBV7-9	AVLSGGKEQY
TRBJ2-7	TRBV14	ASSQDGTDTYEQY
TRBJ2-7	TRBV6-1	ASSASGVLSREQY
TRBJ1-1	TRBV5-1	ASSPDDTNTEAF
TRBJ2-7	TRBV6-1	ASSVQGLPYEQY
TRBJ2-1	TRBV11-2	ASSPRSENEQF
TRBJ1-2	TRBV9	ASSVEQGADGYT
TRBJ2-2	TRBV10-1	ASNAGGTGELF
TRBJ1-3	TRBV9	ASSVDPGNTIY
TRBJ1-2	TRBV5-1	ASSLSAENNYGYT
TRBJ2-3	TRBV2	ASSETSEDTQY
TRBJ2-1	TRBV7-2	ASSLIRLVVYNEQF
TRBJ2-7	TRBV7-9	ASSRQDNYEQY
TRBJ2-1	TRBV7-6	ASSLASIMYNEQF
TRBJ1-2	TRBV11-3	ASSLYQGGYGYT
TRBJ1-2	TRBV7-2	ASSVQVDYGYT
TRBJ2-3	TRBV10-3	AISESPGGSTDTQY
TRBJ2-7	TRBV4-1	ASSQDEGFIGYEQY
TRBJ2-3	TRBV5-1	ASRTGTGGTDTQY
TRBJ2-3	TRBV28	ASSLPASSTDTQY
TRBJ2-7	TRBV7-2	ASSLDRHEQY
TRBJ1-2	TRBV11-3	ASSSWEGEDGYT
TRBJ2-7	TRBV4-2	ASSPGLAFYEQY
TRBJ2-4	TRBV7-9	ASSLGQGKNIQY
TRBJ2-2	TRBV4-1	ASSYQDLRQNTGELF
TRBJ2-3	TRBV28	ASRDAGTSGRASTDTQY
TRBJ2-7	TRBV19	ASIARDRDYEQY
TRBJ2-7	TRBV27	ASSPRTSGAYEQY
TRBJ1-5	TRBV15	ATSTGYSNQPQH
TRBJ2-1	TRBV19	ASSVGLHSYNEQF